Here is one T cell receptor beta chain with its context. Its target is not known. Clones were read by immunoSEQ multiplex PCR, and TCRdb kept only the in-frame ones, dropping some. The sample consists of some 150,000 clones, 90% to 95% of them appearing once. The data were obtained in a study of T cell responses to AZD1222 COVID-19 vaccine. Broader study findings: Close to half of all spike-specific TCRs reportedly target regions of the variants that are unmutated. Donors were chiefly white British, with a greater number of females, and clonal diversity was perhaps underestimated. Vaccine-associated CD4 TCRs ranged over spike, dominating at 160-218 and 743-854. Recipients of two AZD1222 doses showed rising Spike-specific TCR breadth and depth.

CDR3 length: 14 residues. V was shortened by 5 bases and J by 4 bases, with 11 bases between the two germline ends. The germline gives CDR1 SGHTA, CDR2 FQGNSA. The chain links TRBV7-2 to TRBJ2-2; tentatively, D is TRBD2 (6 bases). The material sequenced was peripheral blood, taken on day 0 of MenACWY control vaccination. The sequence came from an adult in good health. The CDR3 DNA reads as TGTGCCAGCAGCCCCGGACTAACCACCGGGGAGCTGTTTTTT. It is translated as CASSPGLTTGELFF.